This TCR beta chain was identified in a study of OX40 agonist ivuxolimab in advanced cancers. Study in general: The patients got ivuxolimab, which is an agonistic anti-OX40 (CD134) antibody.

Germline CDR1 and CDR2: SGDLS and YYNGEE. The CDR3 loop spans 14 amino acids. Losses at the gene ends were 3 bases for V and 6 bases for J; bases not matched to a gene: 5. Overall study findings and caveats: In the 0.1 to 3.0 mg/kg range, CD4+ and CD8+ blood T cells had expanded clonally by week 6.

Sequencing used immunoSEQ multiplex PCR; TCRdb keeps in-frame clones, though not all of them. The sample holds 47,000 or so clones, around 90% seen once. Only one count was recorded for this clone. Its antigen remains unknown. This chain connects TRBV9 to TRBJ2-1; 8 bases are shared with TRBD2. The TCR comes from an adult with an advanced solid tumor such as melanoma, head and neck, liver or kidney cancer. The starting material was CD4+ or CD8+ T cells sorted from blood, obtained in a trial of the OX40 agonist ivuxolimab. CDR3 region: CASSAGGPGNEQFF. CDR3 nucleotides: TGTGCCAGCAGCGCGGGGGGGCCTGGCAATGAGCAGTTCTTC.